This entry lists 10 T cell receptor beta chains sequenced from one sample in a study of CD8 T cells in Susac syndrome. The RNA input was about 0.5 to 1 ug, and it was reverse transcribed with random hexamers. TCRdb passed the immunoSEQ multiplex PCR reads through MiXCR, listing each CDR3 protein once. The table has roughly 88,000 distinct CDR3 sequences, 90% to 97% seen once. The material sequenced was CD8+ T cells from PBMCs. The receptor set was obtained from a human donor with Susac syndrome.

This chain joins TRBV29-1 and TRBJ2-1; 7 bases match TRBD2. The CDR3 spans 17 residues. With 4 bases clipped from V and 4 bases from J, the junction kept 16 bases outside the gene matches. CDR1 and CDR2 (germline): SQVTM, ANQGSEA. For the CDR3, the DNA is TGCAGCGTTGTTACGCCTTTGGGGAGGGAATCGTACAATGAGCAGTTCTTC. Its translation is CSVVTPLGRESYNEQFF.

V and J are TRBV7-9 and TRBJ2-1; D might be TRBD1 (6 bases). The CDR3 length is 16 residues. CDR1 SEHNR and CDR2 FQNEAQ come from the germline V gene (reference sequence). The germline V and J ends were trimmed by 2 bases and 0 bases, with 11 bases remaining between them. CDR3 bases: TGTGCCAGCAGCTTAAGTACAGGGACCTCCTACAATGAGCAGTTCTTC. Its translation is CASSLSTGTSYNEQFF.

This chain uses TRBV13 with TRBJ2-6; D gene unclear. Germline V gene sequence: CDR1 PRHDT, CDR2 FYEKMQ (reference sequence). The CDR3 spans 19 residues. The V end lost 0 bases, the J end lost 2 bases, and 17 bases lay between the germline ends. The CDR3, as DNA: TGTGCCAGCAGCTTAGGCCGACAACGGTCGACGACTGGGGCCAACGTCCTGACTTTC. Its translation: CASSLGRQRSTTGANVLTF. Supplemented by reference TRBV13 and TRBJ2-6, the full variable domain reads AAGVIQSPRHLIKEKRETATLKCYPIPRHDTVYWYQQGPGQDPQFLISFYEKMQSDKGSIPDRFSAQQFSDYHSELNMSSLELGDSALYFCASSLGRQRSTTGANVLTFGAGSRLTVL.

DNA of the CDR3: TGCGCCAGCAGCCAAGGATTAGCGGGGTACACCGGGGAGCTGTTTTTT. Encoded protein: CASSQGLAGYTGELFF. This chain uses TRBV4-3 with TRBJ2-2; 8 bases fit TRBD2. After removal of 1 base from V and 3 bases from J, the junction contained 4 bases not matched to a gene. Germline V gene lookup returns CDR1 LGHNA and CDR2 YSLEER. The length of the CDR3 is 16 residues.

The chain has TRBV6-2 or TRBV6-3 and TRBJ2-2; 7 positions agree with TRBD1. Germline CDR1 is MNHEY and CDR2 is SVGEGT. Trimming took 6 bases from V and 7 from J; bases not matched to a gene: 5. The CDR3 extends over 13 amino acids. For the CDR3, the DNA is TGTGCCAGCAGGATACAGGGGAGCGGGGAGCTGTTTTTT. Translated, it gives CASRIQGSGELFF.

The chain carries TRBV9 and TRBJ2-7; TRBD2 agrees at 9 bases. The CDR3 is 14 residues long. Germline V gene lookup returns CDR1 SGDLS and CDR2 YYNGEE. V lost 5 bases, J lost 0 bases, and 3 bases stayed unmatched. The CDR3 is CASRERGASYEQYF. DNA of the CDR3: TGTGCCAGCAGAGAGCGGGGGGCCTCCTACGAGCAGTACTTC.

J is TRBJ1-1 and V is TRBV7-2; D unclear. The CDR3 spans 13 residues. The germline CDR1 and CDR2 sequences are SGHTA and FQGNSA. Trimming took 2 bases from V and 8 from J, leaving 12 bases between them. The CDR3, as DNA: TGTGCCAGCAGCTTAAGGGCAGGAACCGAAGCTTTCTTT. Translation: CASSLRAGTEAFF.

This clonotype has just one count. The chain carries TRBV20-1 and TRBJ2-7; D possibly corresponds to TRBD1 (5 bases). The germline CDR1 and CDR2 sequences are DFQATT and SNEGSKA (reference sequence). Trimming stripped 6 bases from V and 4 bases from J, with 10 bases between. This CDR3 region has 11 residues. The CDR3 spells CSATKGYEQYF. CDR3 bases: TGCAGTGCCACAAAGGGGTACGAGCAGTACTTC.

Comments on this clonotype: In this CDR3 the conserved last residue, phenylalanine or tryptophan, is missing, so a read error is likely. V and J are TRBV20-1 and TRBJ2-3, with 10 bases that match TRBD2. CDR3 length: 15 residues. Germline V gene sequence: CDR1 DFQATT, CDR2 SNEGSKA (reference sequence). Trimming cost V 6 bases and J 1 base; bases outside gene matches: 7. This CDR3 is CSAFSGTSGTDTQYS. CDR3 nucleotides: TGCAGTGCATTTTCCGGGACTAGCGGCACAGATACGCAGTATTCT.

The chain joins TRBV7-9 to TRBJ1-1; TRBD1 matches 11 bases. CDR3 length: 15 amino acids. The trim removed 3 bases at V and 4 bases at J, leaving 4 bases unmatched. Germline lookup yields CDR1 SEHNR and CDR2 FQNEAQ (reference sequence). The CDR3 sequence: CASSFTGTGGTEAFF. CDR3 in DNA: TGTGCCAGCAGCTTTACCGGGACAGGGGGCACTGAAGCTTTCTTT.